This T cell receptor (beta chain) was sequenced during a study of blood T cell repertoires in COVID-19. Germline V gives CDR1 MGHDK, CDR2 SYGVNS. There are 14 residues in the CDR3. Trimming shortened V by 2 bases and J by 1 base, and 5 bases separated the two germline ends. Libraries were prepared by immunoSEQ multiplex PCR; TCRdb keeps only in-frame clonotypes and omits some of them. The repertoire has 230,000 or so clones, about 91% of them found once; the top ten carry 2% to 2.5%. V usage is TRBV25-1 and J usage is TRBJ2-2; the D is unclear. The sample comprised PBMCs or T cells enriched from blood (not recorded which). The receptor comes from a middle-aged woman with acute COVID-19. The CDR3 spells CASSEILNTGELFF. The DNA of the CDR3 is TGTGCCAGCAGTGAAATTCTGAACACCGGGGAGCTGTTTTTT.